The clone carrying this TCR beta chain was seen a single time. Original methodology: Using reference gene primer amplification, nucleated cell counts were estimated. Method: immunoSEQ multiplex PCR; TCRdb's copy keeps in-frame clones and lacks some. The DNA gave D and trimming, while V, J and clone size come from that table. The repertoire holds more than 250,000 clones, with roughly 90% as singletons. The data were obtained in a study of blood T cell repertoires in COVID-19. Study-level information: COVID-19 samples collected from the United States, Italy and Spain covered acute and convalescent phases.

The CDR3 runs 17 residues. Trimming cost V 3 bases and J 8 bases, with 25 bases left between them. Germline V gene data show CDR1 as MNHEY and CDR2 as SMNVEV (reference sequence). The chain is built from TRBV27 and TRBJ1-2; tentative D call: TRBD1 (6 bases). The receptor was isolated from a human donor in a cohort sampled during active COVID-19. The sample consisted of peripheral blood. The CDR3 DNA is TGTGCCAGCAGTTTCGATCAAGTTTTAGGGACAACGGCGGGCTACACCTTC. This translates into CASSFDQVLGTTAGYTF.